This entry lists 5 T cell receptor beta chains sequenced from one sample in a study of tumor-infiltrating lymphocytes in oesophageal squamous cell carcinoma. TCRdb itself ran the PCR reads through MiXCR, one entry per CDR3 protein. The sample contains 15,000 to 20,000 distinct CDR3 sequences, less than 45% of which appear only once. The sample taken for sequencing was esophageal tumor tissue. The receptors stem from a male donor with esophageal squamous cell carcinoma.

This clonotype rates as medium-sized (0.01 to 0.1%). The chain joins TRBV6-1 to TRBJ1-2; 8 nucleotides line up with TRBD1. CDR1 MNHNS and CDR2 SASEGT come from the germline V gene. J gave up 7 bases and V 7 bases, and 5 bases lay outside the gene matches. CDR3 size: 12 residues. The CDR3 DNA reads as TGTGCCAGCACGGACAGGGTAGCTGGCTACACCTTC. Translated: CASTDRVAGYTF.

This clonotype was counted at least ten times. V gene TRBV27 combines with J gene TRBJ2-3; 7 bases map to TRBD1. The CDR3 has 14 residues. In germline, CDR1 is MNHEY, CDR2 SMNVEV (reference sequence). V lost 6 bases to trimming and J lost 4 bases; unmatched junction nucleotides: 7. The CDR3 bases are TGTGCCAGCAGCCCCGGACAGGCCGCAGATACGCAGTATTTT. It translates to CASSPGQAADTQYF.

The CDR3 sequence is CASSWGRAYEQYF. The CDR3 nucleotides are TGTGCCAGCAGCTGGGGCAGGGCCTACGAGCAGTACTTC. This chain uses TRBV7-6 with TRBJ2-3; the D gene is possibly TRBD1 (5 bases). The DNA matches TRBJ2-7 better at its end, which makes the J call doubtful. The CDR3 extends over 13 amino acids. From germline, CDR1 is SGHVS and CDR2 FNYEAQ.

The chain links TRBV7-2 to TRBJ2-7; D possibly matches TRBD1 or TRBD2 (6 bases each). The CDR3 has 15 amino acids. Germline V lookup: CDR1 SGHTA, CDR2 FQGNSA. Deletions cut 6 bases from V and 6 bases from J, with 21 bases between. CDR3 loop: CASRPGGGTTREQYF. The CDR3 DNA reads TGTGCCAGCAGGCCCGGGGGCGGGACAACTCGCGAGCAGTACTTC. Drawing the rest from reference TRBV7-2 and TRBJ2-7, the complete variable domain is GAGVSQSPSNKVTEKGKDVELRCDPISGHTALYWYRQSLGQGLEFLIYFQGNSAPDKSGLPSDRFSAERTGGSVSTLTIQRTQQEDSAVYLCASRPGGGTTREQYFGPGTRLTVT.

In its sample, this clonotype was seen many times. The J gene is TRBJ1-2, the V gene TRBV6-1; TRBD1 agrees at 7 bases. V shed 6 bases, J shed 2 bases, and the junction held 6 bases outside the gene matches. The CDR3 runs 14 residues. Germline loops: CDR1 MNHNS, CDR2 SASEGT. CDR3 residues: CASSRGTENYGYTF. In nucleotides, the CDR3 is TGTGCCAGCAGCCGGGGGACAGAAAACTATGGCTACACCTTC.